Listed here are 3 T cell receptor beta chains from one sample, sequenced in a study of CXCR3-negative and CXCR3-positive naive CD8 T cells. TRB cDNA libraries were made by UMI-labeled 5' RACE. TCRdb re-called the 5' RACE reads; one entry per CDR3 protein, DNA not given. The sample has more than 65,000 distinct CDR3 sequences; the top ten hold roughly 1.5%. The sequenced material came from naive CXCR3- CD8+ T cells from blood. The subset was: CD45RO-CCR7+CD27+CD95- naive CD8+ T cells lacking CXCR3 (TNR3-). The receptors here all came from a human donor in good health. Some clones in this sample may be carry-over from other donors' samples.

The gene calls are TRBV4-1 and TRBJ2-2; the TCRdb call, TRBD2, lacks DNA for checking. This CDR3 contains 13 residues. The germline V gene encodes CDR1 MGHRA and CDR2 YSYEKL. This chain's CDR3 is CASRLTSAGELFF.

V is TRBV18 and J is TRBJ2-7. The CDR3 sequence is 14 residues long. Germline-derived CDR1 and CDR2 are KGHSH and LQKENI. This CDR3 is CASSPPGATYEQYF.

The V and J genes are TRBV3-2 and TRBJ2-2; the TCRdb call, TRBD1, lacks DNA for checking. TRBV3-2 is a pseudogene locus. The CDR3 is 15 amino acids. The CDR3 loop is CASSHWDKNTGELFF.